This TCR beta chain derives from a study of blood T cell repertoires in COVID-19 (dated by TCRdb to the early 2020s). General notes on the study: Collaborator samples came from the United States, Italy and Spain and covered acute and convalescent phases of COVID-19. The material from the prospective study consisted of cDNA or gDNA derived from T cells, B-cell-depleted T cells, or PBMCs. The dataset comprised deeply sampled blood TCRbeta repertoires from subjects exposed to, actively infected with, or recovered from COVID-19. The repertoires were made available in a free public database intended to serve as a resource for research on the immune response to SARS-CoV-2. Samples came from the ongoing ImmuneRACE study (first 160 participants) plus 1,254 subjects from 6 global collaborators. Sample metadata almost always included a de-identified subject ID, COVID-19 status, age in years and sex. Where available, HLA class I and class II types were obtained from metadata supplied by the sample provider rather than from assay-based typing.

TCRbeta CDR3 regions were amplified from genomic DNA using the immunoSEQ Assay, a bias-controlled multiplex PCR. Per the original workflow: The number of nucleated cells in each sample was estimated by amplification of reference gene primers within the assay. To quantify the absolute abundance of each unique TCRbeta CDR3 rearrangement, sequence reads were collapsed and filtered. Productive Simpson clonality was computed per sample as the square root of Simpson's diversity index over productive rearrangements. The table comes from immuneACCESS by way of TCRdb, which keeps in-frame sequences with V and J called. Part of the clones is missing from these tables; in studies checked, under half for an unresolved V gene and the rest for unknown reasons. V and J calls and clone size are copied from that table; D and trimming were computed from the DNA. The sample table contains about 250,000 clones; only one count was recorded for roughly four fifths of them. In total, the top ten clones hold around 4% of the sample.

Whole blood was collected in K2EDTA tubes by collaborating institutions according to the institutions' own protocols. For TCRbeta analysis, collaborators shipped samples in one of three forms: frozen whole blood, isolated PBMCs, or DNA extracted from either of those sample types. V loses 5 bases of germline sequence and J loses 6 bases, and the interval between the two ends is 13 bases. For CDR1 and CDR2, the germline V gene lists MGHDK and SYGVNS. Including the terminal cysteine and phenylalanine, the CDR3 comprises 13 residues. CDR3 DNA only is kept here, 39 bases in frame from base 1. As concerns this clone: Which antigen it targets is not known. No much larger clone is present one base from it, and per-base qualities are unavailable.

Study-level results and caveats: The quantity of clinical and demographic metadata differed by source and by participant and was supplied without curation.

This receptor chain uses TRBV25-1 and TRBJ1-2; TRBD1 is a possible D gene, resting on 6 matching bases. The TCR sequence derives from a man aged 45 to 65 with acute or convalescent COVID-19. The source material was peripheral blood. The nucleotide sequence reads TGTGCCAGCAGTATCACACAGGGTCATGGCTACACCTTC. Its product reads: CASSITQGHGYTF.